These 30 T cell receptor beta chains share one sample of origin, sequenced in a study of control samples from healthy donors and cancer patients (dated by TCRdb to 2019 to 2021). Library construction relied on the immunoSEQ multiplex PCR assay. The table was pulled from immuneACCESS by TCRdb, which kept in-frame rearrangements only. Such tables lose some clones; where checked, under half of the loss comes from unresolved V genes, and the rest has no known cause. Here the sample has just over 150,000 clones; around 96% occur a single time. 8.5% of the sample belongs to the ten largest clones. Sequenced material: blood. The receptors originated from a middle-aged woman in good health.

The chain joins TRBV19 to TRBJ1-1; D call uncertain. Trimming stripped 3 bases from V and 6 bases from J, with 14 bases between. The CDR3 is made up of 14 amino acids. The V gene's germline CDR1 is LNHDA and CDR2 SQIVND (reference sequence). The CDR3 nucleotides read TGTGCCAGTAGTATTCGTGAGACGGGCCCTGAAGCTTTCTTT. It specifies CASSIRETGPEAFF.

This chain connects TRBV10-3 to TRBJ1-5; D is possibly TRBD1 (6 bases). This CDR3 has 15 amino acids. Germline V lookup: CDR1 ENHRY, CDR2 SYGVKD. V was trimmed by 0 bases and J by 5 bases, leaving 11 bases between them. This CDR3 reads CAISESGGADQPQHF. The CDR3 DNA reads as TGTGCCATCAGTGAGTCGGGGGGCGCCGATCAGCCCCAGCATTTT.

The chain employs TRBV5-6 and TRBJ2-2, with D perhaps given as TRBD1 or TRBD2 (5 bases each). The CDR3 extends over 15 amino acids. The V gene lost 3 bases and the J gene lost 4 bases, with 13 bases spanning the gap. Germline CDR1 SGHDT, CDR2 YYEEEE. The CDR3 region is CASSSRGDLTGELFF. CDR3 sequence (DNA): TGTGCCAGCAGCTCAAGAGGGGATCTCACCGGGGAGCTGTTTTTT. The full variable domain, rest sourced from reference TRBV5-6 and TRBJ2-2, is DAGVTQSPTHLIKTRGQQVTLRCSPKSGHDTVSWYQQALGQGPQFIFQYYEEEERQRGNFPDRFSGHQFPNYSSELNVNALLLGDSALYLCASSSRGDLTGELFFGEGSRLTVL.

The chain has TRBV25-1 and TRBJ2-1, with unresolved D. The CDR3 consists of 13 residues. CDR1 is MGHDK and CDR2 is SYGVNS in the germline V gene. Trimming removed 1 base from V and 8 bases from J, with 9 bases in between. CDR3: CASSESRQDEQFF. The CDR3 nucleotides read TGTGCCAGCAGTGAATCCCGACAAGATGAGCAGTTCTTC.

V usage is TRBV2 and J usage is TRBJ1-1; 8 nucleotides align to TRBD1. The CDR3 spans 14 residues. Germline trimming cut 4 bases from V and 3 bases from J; bases unmatched to any gene: 4. The germline CDR1 and CDR2 sequences are SNHLY and FYNNEI. The CDR3 sequence is CASSGLQGDTEAFF. The CDR3 DNA reads as TGTGCCAGCAGTGGGTTACAGGGGGACACTGAAGCTTTCTTT.

The rearrangement links TRBV9 to TRBJ2-1; 7 bases line up with TRBD1. The germline V gene encodes CDR1 SGDLS and CDR2 YYNGEE. J gave up 0 bases and V 3 bases, and 9 bases lay outside the gene matches. This CDR3 is built from 17 residues. CDR3 in amino acids: CASSAWTGRLSYNEQFF. The CDR3, as DNA: TGTGCCAGCAGCGCTTGGACAGGACGTCTCTCCTACAATGAGCAGTTCTTC.

The rearrangement links TRBV6-6 to TRBJ1-2, with D possibly TRBD1 on 5 matching bases. The V and J ends lost 6 bases and 4 bases respectively, with 12 bases between them. From germline, CDR1 is MNHNY and CDR2 SVGAGI (reference sequence). The CDR3 spans 13 residues. CDR3 amino acids: CASRTGRGYGYTF. CDR3 DNA: TGTGCCAGCAGGACGGGGCGCGGCTATGGCTACACCTTC.

V is TRBV7-9 and J is TRBJ1-3; D may be TRBD1 (5 bases). This CDR3 contains 17 residues. The germline gives CDR1 SEHNR, CDR2 FQNEAQ (reference sequence). The V and J ends lost 6 bases and 0 bases respectively, with 18 bases between them. As DNA, the CDR3 is TGTGCCAGCAGAAAGGGGCTGGGCCCAATCTCTGGAAACACCATATATTTT. This sequence encodes CASRKGLGPISGNTIYF.

The chain employs TRBV7-3 and TRBJ2-3; TRBD2 aligns across 11 bases. Germline CDR1 SGHTA, CDR2 FQGTGA. The V gene end was trimmed by 5 bases and the J gene end by 5 bases; junction bases not matched to a gene: 9. CDR3 length equals 16 residues. The CDR3 spells CASSLSGGAVGDTQYF. The CDR3 nucleotides are TGTGCCAGCAGCCTTAGCGGGGGGGCCGTTGGAGATACGCAGTATTTT.

This clone occurred once. CDR3 DNA sequence: TGTGCCAGCGGTCTAGCGGTACAGGGTGAGCAGTTCTTC. Protein product: CASGLAVQGEQFF. The rearrangement links TRBV9 to TRBJ2-1; maybe TRBD2 (7 bases). V was trimmed by 7 bases and J by 9 bases, leaving 17 bases between them. The CDR3 spans 13 residues. Germline V gene data show CDR1 as SGDLS and CDR2 as YYNGEE.

V gene TRBV4-3 combines with J gene TRBJ1-1; 8 bases fit TRBD1. Germline V gene sequence: CDR1 LGHNA, CDR2 YSLEER. The V gene end was trimmed by 5 bases and the J gene end by 4 bases; junction bases not matched to a gene: 9. The length of the CDR3 is 15 residues. The CDR3 DNA follows: TGCGCCAGCAGCATGCGACAGGGGTACGTCACTGAAGCTTTCTTT. It specifies CASSMRQGYVTEAFF.

The CDR3 here is CASTSPQEPQHF. CDR3 nucleotides: TGTGCCAGCACTTCCCCGCAGGAGCCCCAGCATTTT. The J gene is TRBJ1-5, the V gene TRBV6-5; D remains unclear. CDR3 length: 12 amino acids. Trimming left V 7 bases short and J 8 bases short, with 12 bases between. CDR1 and CDR2 from the germline V gene are MNHEY and SVGAGI.

This clone was seen just once. The rearrangement uses TRBV7-8 and TRBJ1-5; D not resolved. The CDR3 has 12 residues. The V end lost 5 bases, the J end lost 9 bases, and 11 bases lay between the germline ends. Germline V gives CDR1 SGHVS, CDR2 FQNEAQ. The chain's CDR3 is CASSPSMGPQHF. Here the CDR3 DNA reads TGTGCCAGCAGCCCAAGCATGGGGCCCCAGCATTTT.

V is TRBV4-1 and J is TRBJ1-4, with D hard to call. Germline CDR1 and CDR2: MGHRA and YSYEKL. V lost 0 bases and J lost 8, with 16 bases in between. This CDR3 is built from 16 residues. The DNA of the CDR3 is TGCGCCAGCAGCCAAGACCCCCCGGTGATCGGGGAAAAACTGTTTTTT. Amino acids: CASSQDPPVIGEKLFF.

V usage is TRBV10-3 and J usage is TRBJ1-1, with D unclear. CDR1 is ENHRY and CDR2 is SYGVKD in the germline V gene. Trimming shortened V by 3 bases and J by 2 bases, and 10 bases separated the two germline ends. The CDR3 runs to 14 residues. The CDR3 reads CAISDHPKNTEAFF. Here the CDR3 DNA reads TGTGCCATCAGTGATCACCCTAAAAACACTGAAGCTTTCTTT.

This rearrangement joins TRBV3-1 (or the pseudogene TRBV3-2) to TRBJ2-6, with no clear D. The CDR3 length is 16 residues. V was trimmed by 0 bases and J by 2 bases, leaving 8 bases between them. CDR1 LGHDT and CDR2 YNNKEL come from the germline V gene (reference sequence). CDR3 sequence: CASSQDPGAGANVLTF. Written as DNA, the CDR3 is TGTGCCAGCAGCCAAGATCCGGGCGCTGGGGCCAACGTCCTGACTTTC.

The sample holds a few counts of this clone. This chain uses TRBV12-5 with TRBJ1-6; D gene uncertain. The V end was cut by 6 bases, the J end by 6 bases, with 6 bases between. The CDR3 contains 12 residues. Germline values: CDR1 LGHNT, CDR2 FRNRAP. The CDR3 protein is CASGLSNSPLHF. The CDR3 region has the DNA TGTGCTAGTGGACTCAGTAATTCACCCCTCCACTTT. Combining the CDR3 with reference TRBV12-5 and TRBJ1-6 gives the whole variable domain DARVTQTPRHKVTEMGQEVTMRCQPILGHNTVFWYRQTMMQGLELLAYFRNRAPLDDSGMPKDRFSAEMPDATLATLKIQPSEPRDSAVYFCASGLSNSPLHFGNGTRLTVT.

V is TRBV6-5 and J is TRBJ1-3; D perhaps matches TRBD1 (5 bases). Germline V gene sequence: CDR1 MNHEY, CDR2 SVGAGI. V lost 6 bases and J lost 8, with 20 bases in between. The CDR3 runs to 15 residues. CDR3 amino acids: CASRNPGPAGYTIYF. Written as DNA, the CDR3 is TGTGCCAGCAGGAATCCGGGACCCGCTGGGTACACCATATATTTT.

CDR3 DNA sequence: TGTGCCACCAGCAGAGATCTCGGTGAAGCTTTCTTT. The encoded protein is CATSRDLGEAFF. The chain carries TRBV15 and TRBJ1-1; D remains unclear. CDR3 length: 12 amino acids. Germline lookup yields CDR1 LNHNV and CDR2 YYDKDF (reference sequence). V shed 0 bases and J shed 7 bases, with 6 bases lying between them. Full variable domain (rest looked up from reference TRBV15 and TRBJ1-1): DAMVIQNPRYQVTQFGKPVTLSCSQTLNHNVMYWYQQKSSQAPKLLFHYYDKDFNNEADTPDNFQSRRPNTSFCFLDIRSPGLGDTAMYLCATSRDLGEAFFGQGTRLTVV.

The chain couples TRBV5-5 to TRBJ1-2; D is undetermined. The CDR3 contains 16 residues. Germline CDR1 SGHKS, CDR2 YYEKEE (reference sequence). Between the trimmed V and J ends, which lost 0 bases and 3 bases, there was a span of 15 bases. The CDR3 loop reads CASSLDFEVRHYGYTF. CDR3 nucleotides: TGTGCCAGCAGCTTGGACTTCGAAGTCAGGCACTATGGCTACACCTTC.

The CDR3 DNA is TGCGCCAGCAGCTTGGGACAAGAGTTTGGTAGAGCTTTCTTT. It codes for CASSLGQEFGRAFF. This sequence joins TRBV5-1 and TRBJ1-1; D is undetermined. Germline V gene sequence: CDR1 SGHRS, CDR2 YFSETQ. With 0 bases removed from V and 10 bases from J, the gap between germline ends came to 16 bases. The CDR3 totals 14 residues.

This rearrangement joins TRBV6-5 to TRBJ1-1, with 7 positions matching TRBD1. With V trimmed by 5 bases and J by 3 bases, 6 bases remained unmatched. The V gene's germline CDR1 is MNHEY and CDR2 SVGAGI. The CDR3 is 14 amino acids. CDR3 residues: CASSHRGPDTEAFF. CDR3 sequence (DNA): TGTGCCAGCAGTCACAGGGGACCGGACACTGAAGCTTTCTTT.

V is TRBV7-2 and J is TRBJ2-5; the D gene is possibly TRBD2 (5 bases). This CDR3 contains 14 residues. Trimming removed 2 bases at V and 5 bases at J, with 12 bases between. Germline loops: CDR1 SGHTA, CDR2 FQGNSA. For the CDR3, the DNA is TGTGCCAGCAGCTTACTGCCTAGCATGGAGACCCAGTACTTC. This codes for CASSLLPSMETQYF.

The gene calls are TRBV6-2 or TRBV6-3 and TRBJ2-7, with D uncertain. There are 13 residues in the CDR3. Germline loops: CDR1 MNHEY, CDR2 SVGEGT. The V gene lost 3 bases and the J gene lost 2 bases, with 8 bases spanning the gap. The CDR3 DNA is TGTGCCAGCAGTTATAGACGTGCCTACGAGCAGTACTTC. It encodes CASSYRRAYEQYF.

The rearrangement links TRBV6-2 or TRBV6-3 to TRBJ2-7, with a weak D call TRBD2 (5 bases). The CDR3 covers 13 residues. Germline CDR1 and CDR2: MNHEY and SVGEGT. V dropped 2 bases and J dropped 4 bases, with 9 bases sitting between them. CDR3 coding DNA: TGTGCCAGCAGTTACCTACGGGGATACGAGCAGTACTTC. Protein: CASSYLRGYEQYF.

The chain has TRBV30 and TRBJ2-7; tentative D call: TRBD2 (6 bases). V gave up 2 bases and J gave up 11 bases, with 13 bases separating them. This CDR3 contains 11 residues. Germline lookup yields CDR1 GTSNPN and CDR2 SVGIG (reference sequence). This CDR3 is CAWSISGVEYF. The CDR3 DNA follows: TGTGCCTGGAGTATTTCGGGAGTGGAGTACTTC.

This chain joins TRBV4-2 and TRBJ2-1; 12 bases agree with TRBD2. The CDR3 loop spans 15 amino acids. Trimming took 4 bases from V and 5 from J; bases not matched to a gene: 3. Germline V gene lookup returns CDR1 LGHNA and CDR2 YNFKEQ. The CDR3 protein is CASSPSGGADNEQFF. CDR3 DNA sequence: TGTGCCAGCAGCCCTAGCGGGGGGGCTGACAATGAGCAGTTCTTC.

This chain uses TRBV7-2 with TRBJ2-1, with D possibly being TRBD2 (6 bases). Germline V lookup: CDR1 SGHTA, CDR2 FQGNSA. This CDR3 contains 17 residues. V shed 1 base and J shed 0 bases, with 13 bases lying between them. CDR3 loop: CASSLERRGSSYNEQFF. For the CDR3, the DNA is TGTGCCAGCAGCTTAGAGAGGCGGGGAAGCTCCTACAATGAGCAGTTCTTC.

The chain couples TRBV29-1 to TRBJ2-1, with unresolved D. There are 14 residues in the CDR3. Germline CDR1 reads SQVTM; CDR2 reads ANQGSEA. V was shortened by 6 bases and J by 0 bases, with 12 bases between the two germline ends. This CDR3 reads CSVASPISYNEQFF. CDR3 nucleotide sequence: TGCAGCGTCGCCTCCCCTATCTCCTACAATGAGCAGTTCTTC.

V usage is TRBV6-2 or TRBV6-3 and J usage is TRBJ1-1; D is undetermined. This CDR3 region has 15 residues. Germline values: CDR1 MNHEY, CDR2 SVGEGT. Trimming took off 5 bases at V and 10 bases at J, with 23 bases between the two ends. In nucleotides, the CDR3 is TGTGCCAGCAGTAAAGCGACCCGCGGCCCAATGGTAGCTTTCTTT. It is translated as CASSKATRGPMVAFF.